Reported below is one TCR beta chain. Its antigen is undetermined. These data come from a study of cytomegalovirus exposure and HLA in healthy donors. Turning to the study itself: Researchers found that just over 80% of some 400 genotyped donors fell within the Caucasian-associated ancestry cluster.

A multiplex PCR was run with 60 Vbeta primers and 13 Jbeta primers. Per the study methods: In a later analysis, the count reached some 88 million unique TCR beta chains, with around 11 million shared. Here immunoSEQ multiplex PCR was the method, and the copy in TCRdb shows in-frame clones only, minus some. The V and J calls and clone size come from that table; D and trimming were worked out from the DNA. Seen here are around 200,000 clones, roughly 83% observed once, and the top ten hold about 1.4%. The germline CDR1 and CDR2 sequences are SGHNT and YYREEE (reference sequence). The CDR3 has 14 residues. V lost 5 bases to trimming and J lost 6 bases, with 17 bases between them. Study-wide results and caveats: Within an earlier analysis, most TCR beta V segments proved productive either about 87% or about 30% of the time. Among the CMV-associated chains, three were confirmed in vitro as specific for CMV antigens.

This TCR was sampled from a girl aged 5-17 years in good health and CMV-seronegative. The chain joins TRBV5-4 to TRBJ1-2; D may be TRBD1 (6 bases). Source material: PBMCs. The CDR3 nucleotides read TGTGCCAGCAGTCCCTACCAATGGACAGATGGCTACACCTTC. It codes for CASSPYQWTDGYTF.